Shown below are 26 T cell receptor beta chains from a single sample sequenced in a study of long-term antiretroviral therapy in people with HIV. Running of the v3.0 immunoSEQ assay took place at survey level. The protocol was immunoSEQ multiplex PCR, while the TCRdb copy is restricted to in-frame clones and leaves out a portion. The table shows around 30,000 clones, with about 95% occurring only once. The source was unsorted PBMCs, collected 5.3 years after starting antiretroviral therapy. Receptor source: a man younger than 40 with HIV.

The chain is built from TRBV11-2 and TRBJ2-1; 9 nucleotides agree with TRBD1. V dropped 2 bases and J dropped 4; count of bases not matched to a gene: 6. The CDR3 consists of 16 residues. The germline gives CDR1 SGHAT, CDR2 FQNNGV. Here the CDR3 reads CASSLFSDRGYNEQFF. The CDR3 nucleotides are TGTGCCAGCAGCTTATTTTCGGACAGGGGATACAATGAGCAGTTCTTC.

This sequence joins TRBV5-1 and TRBJ2-3, with 9 bases fitting TRBD2. There are 13 residues in the CDR3. J lost 6 bases, V lost 4 bases, and 3 bases had no gene match. Germline-derived CDR1 and CDR2 are SGHRS and YFSETQ. CDR3 coding DNA: TGCGCCAGCAGCGATGGACTAGCGGATACGCAGTATTTT. Translated, it gives CASSDGLADTQYF.

The genes are TRBV7-2 and TRBJ2-7, with 7 bases lining up with TRBD1. The V gene's germline CDR1 is SGHTA and CDR2 FQGNSA. V lost 5 bases and J lost 4; bases outside the gene matches: 2. The CDR3 consists of 12 residues. In DNA form, the CDR3 reads TGTGCCAGCAGCCCAGGGGGTTACGAGCAGTACTTC. Encoded protein: CASSPGGYEQYF.

The chain joins TRBV30 to TRBJ2-3; D not resolved. Trimming removed 0 bases from V and 1 base from J, with 14 bases in between. Germline loops: CDR1 GTSNPN, CDR2 SVGIG (reference sequence). The CDR3 consists of 16 residues. The chain's CDR3 is CAWSVRLGSGTDTQYF. Written as DNA, the CDR3 is TGTGCCTGGAGTGTACGGCTGGGGTCGGGCACAGATACGCAGTATTTT.

The chain employs TRBV29-1 and TRBJ2-7; tentative D call: TRBD1 (6 bases). The CDR3 loop spans 11 amino acids. Trimming removed 4 bases at V and 5 bases at J, with 9 bases between. CDR1 SQVTM and CDR2 ANQGSEA come from the germline V gene. CDR3 protein: CSVGAGDEQYF. In DNA form, the CDR3 reads TGCAGCGTTGGGGCAGGGGACGAGCAGTACTTC.

The rearrangement joins TRBV13 to TRBJ2-3; 10 bases agree with TRBD2. Losses at the gene ends were 4 bases for V and 4 bases for J; bases not matched to a gene: 17. The CDR3 is 19 residues long. Per the germline V gene, CDR1 is PRHDT and CDR2 is FYEKMQ (reference sequence). Here the CDR3 reads CASSSQLAGEGTRADTQYF. DNA for the CDR3: TGTGCCAGCAGCTCCCAGCTAGCGGGAGAGGGGACACGGGCAGATACGCAGTATTTT.

This clone was seen only once. The chain links TRBV5-4 to TRBJ1-2, with a possible D match to TRBD1 (5 bases). The CDR3 spans 14 residues. V was cut by 2 bases and J by 5 bases, with 13 bases left in between. The germline CDR1 and CDR2 sequences are SGHNT and YYREEE (reference sequence). The DNA of the CDR3 is TGTGCCAGCAGCTTCGGGGGATTGATATATGGCTACACCTTC. Translated, it gives CASSFGGLIYGYTF.

The CDR3 spells CASRLSDRVDGYTF. DNA of the CDR3: TGTGCCAGCAGATTGTCGGACCGTGTCGATGGCTACACCTTC. The chain uses TRBV28 and TRBJ1-2; D unclear. Germline CDR1 reads MDHEN; CDR2 reads SYDVKM. The CDR3 is 14 residues long. Trimming removed 6 bases from V and 6 bases from J, with 17 bases in between.

The chain uses TRBV6-5 and TRBJ2-1; weak D call: TRBD2 (5 bases). CDR1 is MNHEY and CDR2 is SVGAGI in the germline V gene. CDR3 length: 11 residues. With 7 bases removed from V and 13 bases from J, the gap between germline ends came to 14 bases. CDR3 DNA: TGTGCCAGCACTAGCCCGCAATCCCAGTTCTTC. It translates to CASTSPQSQFF.

This sequence joins TRBV5-4 and TRBJ2-7; 9 bases are shared with TRBD2. V was pared by 4 bases and J by 5 bases, with 10 bases of the junction left unmatched. The V gene's germline CDR1 is SGHNT and CDR2 YYREEE (reference sequence). This CDR3 comprises 15 residues. CDR3 in amino acids: CASSEDASGRNEQYF. For the CDR3, the DNA is TGTGCCAGCAGCGAGGATGCCAGCGGGAGGAACGAGCAGTACTTC.

V is TRBV19 and J is TRBJ1-5; weak D call: TRBD1 (6 bases). The CDR3 is 17 residues long. V lost 3 bases to trimming and J lost 6 bases, with 21 bases between them. CDR1 is LNHDA and CDR2 is SQIVND in the germline V gene (reference sequence). DNA for the CDR3: TGTGCCAGTAGTATGGGCCTTCTAGGGGGTACGGGTCAGCCCCAGCATTTT. Amino acid sequence: CASSMGLLGGTGQPQHF.

This clone has just a few counts. The chain links TRBV14 to TRBJ1-2, with D hard to call. Germline V gene lookup returns CDR1 SGHDN and CDR2 FVKESK. The CDR3 is 14 amino acids. V dropped 0 bases and J dropped 0 bases, with 5 bases sitting between them. CDR3 in amino acids: CASSQDTTNYGYTF. CDR3 DNA: TGTGCCAGCAGCCAAGATACAACTAACTATGGCTACACCTTC.

The CDR3 spells CASSILGTDGGELFF. The CDR3 DNA sequence: TGTGCCAGTAGTATCTTAGGGACAGACGGGGGGGAGCTGTTTTTT. V is TRBV19 and J is TRBJ2-2, with 7 nucleotides matching TRBD1. The germline CDR1 and CDR2 sequences are LNHDA and SQIVND (reference sequence). Unmatched junction bases numbered 9, after V lost 3 bases and J lost 8 bases. The CDR3 contains 15 residues.

This sequence joins TRBV5-1 and TRBJ2-1, with D tentatively TRBD2 (5 bases). V dropped 4 bases and J dropped 6 bases, with 8 bases sitting between them. Germline CDR1 SGHRS, CDR2 YFSETQ. This CDR3 region has 12 residues. The CDR3 DNA reads as TGCGCCAGCAGCGTTGGACTCAATGAGCAGTTCTTC. It yields the protein CASSVGLNEQFF.

J is TRBJ1-2 and V is TRBV5-1; 10 nucleotides line up with TRBD1. Germline V gene sequence: CDR1 SGHRS, CDR2 YFSETQ. This CDR3 contains 14 residues. V lost 3 bases to trimming and J lost 6 bases; unmatched junction nucleotides: 5. As DNA, the CDR3 is TGCGCCAGCAGCTCTCAGACAGGGGGCGATGGCTACACCTTC. Encoded protein: CASSSQTGGDGYTF. The complete variable domain, with remaining parts taken from reference TRBV5-1 and TRBJ1-2, reads KAGVTQTPRYLIKTRGQQVTLSCSPISGHRSVSWYQQTPGQGLQFLFEYFSETQRNKGNFPGRFSGRQFSNSRSEMNVSTLELGDSALYLCASSSQTGGDGYTFGSGTRLTVV.

The rearrangement joins TRBV6-6 to TRBJ2-7, with D possibly being TRBD2 (6 bases). Trimming pared 8 bases from V and 5 bases from J, leaving 19 bases between. The CDR3 covers 14 residues. Germline V lookup: CDR1 MNHNY, CDR2 SVGAGI (reference sequence). The CDR3 DNA is TGTGCCAGCCAGGGCGGGGAAGGGACCCACGAGCAGTACTTC. Translating gives CASQGGEGTHEQYF.

The chain couples TRBV4-2 to TRBJ2-7; TRBD2 matches 9 bases. Germline CDR1 reads LGHNA; CDR2 reads YNFKEQ. V was clipped by 0 bases and J by 0 bases; unmatched bases: 3. The CDR3 contains 16 residues. The CDR3 reads CASSQELAGSSYEQYF. The CDR3 region has the DNA TGTGCCAGCAGCCAAGAGCTAGCGGGGAGCTCCTACGAGCAGTACTTC.

The chain has TRBV9 and TRBJ2-1; TRBD1 matches 11 bases. There are 16 residues in the CDR3. With 3 bases clipped from V and 5 bases from J, the junction kept 7 bases outside the gene matches. CDR1 is SGDLS and CDR2 is YYNGEE in the germline V gene. CDR3: CASSALRDRGDNEQFF. CDR3 in DNA: TGTGCCAGCAGCGCCCTCCGGGACAGGGGGGACAATGAGCAGTTCTTC.

The rearrangement links TRBV7-9 to TRBJ2-1, with TRBD1 matching over 9 bases. Germline CDR1 is SEHNR and CDR2 is FQNEAQ (reference sequence). The CDR3 contains 14 residues. J gave up 7 bases and V 5 bases, and 6 bases lay outside the gene matches. The CDR3 spells CASSDWDRENEQFF. CDR3 DNA: TGTGCCAGCAGCGACTGGGACAGGGAGAATGAGCAGTTCTTC. Supplemented by reference TRBV7-9 and TRBJ2-1, the full variable domain reads DTGVSQNPRHKITKRGQNVTFRCDPISEHNRLYWYRQTLGQGPEFLTYFQNEAQLEKSRLLSDRFSAERPKGSFSTLEIQRTEQGDSAMYLCASSDWDRENEQFFGPGTRLTVL.

The chain has TRBV30 and TRBJ1-5; D is unclear. The CDR3 covers 14 residues. Trimming pared 2 bases from V and 0 bases from J, leaving 8 bases between. Looked up from germline, CDR1 is GTSNPN and CDR2 is SVGIG (reference sequence). The CDR3: CAWSSGSSNQPQHF. The CDR3 nucleotides read TGTGCCTGGAGTTCGGGGTCTAGCAATCAGCCCCAGCATTTT.

The rearrangement uses TRBV9 and TRBJ1-4; TRBD1 matches at 8 bases. V gave up 3 bases and J gave up 2 bases; unmatched junction bases: 6. This CDR3 is built from 16 residues. The V gene's germline CDR1 is SGDLS and CDR2 YYNGEE. The CDR3 reads CASSGTGSRTNEKLFF. Written as DNA, the CDR3 is TGTGCCAGCAGCGGGACAGGGTCCCGCACTAATGAAAAACTGTTTTTT.

This chain connects TRBV19 to TRBJ1-5, with TRBD1 identical over 9 bases. Germline loops: CDR1 LNHDA, CDR2 SQIVND (reference sequence). CDR3 length: 13 residues. Trimming took 7 bases from V and 6 from J; bases not matched to a gene: 4. The DNA of the CDR3 is TGTGCCAGTACTACAGGGGGCGTTCAGCCCCAGCATTTT. It is translated as CASTTGGVQPQHF.

This clone has a single count. This rearrangement joins TRBV9 to TRBJ2-2; a weak D match, TRBD2 (7 bases). Trimming pared 0 bases from V and 0 bases from J, leaving 12 bases between. Germline V gene lookup returns CDR1 SGDLS and CDR2 YYNGEE. This CDR3 is built from 17 residues. CDR3: CASSVAGGAANTGELFF. In nucleotides, the CDR3 is TGTGCCAGCAGCGTAGCTGGGGGGGCGGCGAACACCGGGGAGCTGTTTTTT.

The chain combines TRBV2 with TRBJ2-5; no clear D. Germline V lookup: CDR1 SNHLY, CDR2 FYNNEI. This CDR3 spans 11 amino acids. Trimming took 7 bases from V and 4 from J, leaving 7 bases between them. CDR3: CASKWGETQYF. CDR3 DNA: TGTGCCAGCAAATGGGGAGAGACCCAGTACTTC.

The genes are TRBV10-3 and TRBJ2-5; a possible D gene is TRBD2 (6 bases). Germline V lookup: CDR1 ENHRY, CDR2 SYGVKD. V was clipped by 3 bases and J by 4 bases, with 12 bases between them. This CDR3 contains 14 residues. The CDR3 DNA sequence: TGTGCCATCAGTGATGCTAGCGCGGGAGAGACCCAGTACTTC. It translates to CAISDASAGETQYF.

The chain recombines TRBV6-4 with TRBJ2-5, with D unclear. Trimming stripped 2 bases from V and 5 bases from J, with 15 bases between. CDR3 length: 15 residues. Germline V gene lookup returns CDR1 MRHNA and CDR2 SNTAGT. As DNA, the CDR3 is TGTGCCAGCAGTGACCCGACGGGCATGGGGGAGACCCAGTACTTC. Translated, it gives CASSDPTGMGETQYF.